What follows are 15 T cell receptor beta chains derived from one specimen sequenced in a study of neurological immune-mediated disorders. Via MiXCR, TCRdb re-called the 5' RACE reads, giving one row per CDR3 protein. The sample consists of 80,000 or so distinct CDR3 sequences, around 9.9% of them appearing once. The sequenced sample was PBMCs. Receptors were obtained from a man aged 45 to 65 in good health.

This clonotype has at least ten counts. The rearrangement links TRBV5-1 to TRBJ1-3; 8 bases line up with TRBD1. The CDR3 covers 16 residues. Germline-derived CDR1 and CDR2 are SGHRS and YFSETQ. The V gene end was trimmed by 0 bases and the J gene end by 1 base; junction bases not matched to a gene: 3. CDR3 sequence (DNA): TGCGCCAGCAGCTTGGATACAGGGGGATCTGGAAACACCATATATTTT. Translation: CASSLDTGGSGNTIYF.

There are many counts of this clonotype. CDR3 sequence: CASSFRGGRETQYF. In DNA form, the CDR3 reads TGCGCCAGCAGCTTCCGGGGGGGCCGGGAGACCCAGTACTTC. The chain links TRBV5-1 to TRBJ2-5; 8 bases agree with TRBD2. The CDR3 spans 14 residues. CDR1 and CDR2 from the germline V gene are SGHRS and YFSETQ. Trimming at V came to 2 bases and at J to 5 bases, leaving 5 bases not matched to a gene. Using reference TRBV5-1 and TRBJ2-5 for the parts outside the CDR3, the full variable domain is KAGVTQTPRYLIKTRGQQVTLSCSPISGHRSVSWYQQTPGQGLQFLFEYFSETQRNKGNFPGRFSGRQFSNSRSEMNVSTLELGDSALYLCASSFRGGRETQYFGPGTRLLVL.

In this sample, this clonotype turned up many times. This chain connects TRBV12-3 or TRBV12-4 to TRBJ2-7, with D uncertain. This CDR3 has 16 residues. The germline V and J ends were trimmed by 6 bases and 5 bases, with 23 bases remaining between them. The DNA of the CDR3 is TGTGCCAGCAGGCCACGGTGGGTAGGAGAAGGGCACGAGCAGTACTTC. As protein: CASRPRWVGEGHEQYF.

This clonotype was recorded at least ten times. V gene TRBV20-1 combines with J gene TRBJ2-1; D gene uncertain. The length of the CDR3 is 10 residues. V was cut by 3 bases and J by 10 bases, with 7 bases left in between. Germline V gene data show CDR1 as DFQATT and CDR2 as SNEGSKA (reference sequence). The CDR3 spells CSASRLEQFF. CDR3 bases: TGCAGTGCTAGCAGACTGGAGCAGTTCTTC.

This clonotype was counted at least ten times. V gene TRBV6-2 or TRBV6-3 combines with J gene TRBJ2-1, with TRBD2 identical over 10 bases. Germline trimming cut 6 bases from V and 3 bases from J; bases unmatched to any gene: 8. Germline-derived CDR1 and CDR2 are MNHEY and SVGEGT. The CDR3 runs 16 residues. The CDR3 sequence: CASRLGLALSYNEQFF. The CDR3 region has the DNA TGTGCCAGCAGATTGGGACTAGCGCTAAGCTACAATGAGCAGTTCTTC.

Ten or more counts support this clonotype. This chain uses TRBV9 with TRBJ2-7; tentatively, D is TRBD2 (6 bases). Per the germline V gene, CDR1 is SGDLS and CDR2 is YYNGEE. The V end was cut by 0 bases, the J end by 3 bases, with 13 bases between. This CDR3 is built from 15 residues. As DNA, the CDR3 is TGTGCCAGCAGCGTAGAGGCGGGGAATAGCTACGAGCAGTACTTC. Encoded protein: CASSVEAGNSYEQYF.

This clonotype has a count of ten or more. V gene TRBV20-1 combines with J gene TRBJ1-2; D is uncertain. In germline, CDR1 is DFQATT, CDR2 SNEGSKA (reference sequence). With 3 bases removed from V and 2 bases from J, the gap between germline ends came to 13 bases. The CDR3 is 14 residues long. The chain's CDR3 is CSASGGIGNYGYTF. DNA for the CDR3: TGCAGTGCTAGCGGAGGGATCGGGAACTATGGCTACACCTTC.

This clonotype occurred many times. The V call is TRBV7-9, the J call TRBJ1-2, with D possibly being TRBD1 (6 bases). The CDR3 has 11 amino acids. With 5 bases removed from V and 8 bases from J, the gap between germline ends came to 9 bases. CDR1 and CDR2 (germline): SEHNR, FQNEAQ (reference sequence). CDR3 region: CASSERGGYTF. CDR3 in DNA: TGTGCCAGCAGCGAGAGGGGGGGCTACACCTTC. Looking up the rest from reference TRBV7-9 and TRBJ1-2 gives the full variable domain: DTGVSQNPRHKITKRGQNVTFRCDPISEHNRLYWYRQTLGQGPEFLTYFQNEAQLEKSRLLSDRFSAERPKGSFSTLEIQRTEQGDSAMYLCASSERGGYTFGSGTRLTVV.

This clonotype was seen a few times. This chain joins TRBV11-2 and TRBJ2-3; 7 bases are a match to TRBD1. This CDR3 comprises 15 residues. Germline V gene sequence: CDR1 SGHAT, CDR2 FQNNGV. V lost 5 bases to trimming and J lost 4 bases; unmatched junction nucleotides: 9. CDR3 sequence: CASSVQGRGADTQYF. Here the CDR3 DNA reads TGTGCCAGCAGCGTACAGGGGAGAGGGGCAGATACGCAGTATTTT. Full variable domain (remainder filled in from reference TRBV11-2 and TRBJ2-3): EAGVAQSPRYKIIEKRQSVAFWCNPISGHATLYWYQQILGQGPKLLIQFQNNGVVDDSQLPKDRFSAERLKGVDSTLKIQPAKLEDSAVYLCASSVQGRGADTQYFGPGTRLTVL.

This clonotype was counted at least ten times. The chain links TRBV10-3 to TRBJ2-7; D ambiguous. V was shortened by 6 bases and J by 0 bases, with 6 bases between the two germline ends. There are 12 residues in the CDR3. Germline values: CDR1 ENHRY, CDR2 SYGVKD. CDR3 amino acids: CAISDGSYEQYF. In nucleotides, the CDR3 is TGTGCCATCAGCGACGGCTCCTACGAGCAGTACTTC.

This clonotype was detected ten times or more. The chain joins TRBV10-3 to TRBJ2-7; TRBD1 is a possible D gene (5 bases). Trimming pared 2 bases from V and 2 bases from J, leaving 13 bases between. Per germline, CDR1 ENHRY and CDR2 SYGVKD. The CDR3 covers 15 residues. For the CDR3, the DNA is TGTGCCATCAGTGAGCCCCAGGGTCGCCCCTACGAGCAGTACTTC. Protein product: CAISEPQGRPYEQYF.

This clonotype was detected many times. The chain carries TRBV9 and TRBJ1-4; no firm D call. This CDR3 is built from 16 residues. The V end was cut by 3 bases, the J end by 0 bases, with 12 bases between. Germline CDR1 SGDLS, CDR2 YYNGEE. CDR3 sequence reads: CASSGEGSPTNEKLFF. CDR3 bases: TGTGCCAGCAGCGGTGAAGGGAGCCCAACTAATGAAAAACTGTTTTTT.

Many counts were recorded for this clonotype. This rearrangement joins TRBV5-1 to TRBJ2-1; D gene ambiguous. This CDR3 has 14 residues. Trimming stripped 4 bases from V and 0 bases from J, with 8 bases between. CDR1 is SGHRS, CDR2 YFSETQ, per germline. The CDR3 here is CASSNVSSYNEQFF. Here the CDR3 DNA reads TGCGCCAGCAGCAATGTAAGCTCCTACAATGAGCAGTTCTTC.

There are many counts of this clonotype. The CDR3 protein is CSARDRKGPNSNQPQHF. The DNA of the CDR3 is TGCAGTGCTAGAGACAGAAAGGGACCGAATAGCAATCAGCCCCAGCATTTT. This chain connects TRBV20-1 to TRBJ1-5; D perhaps matches TRBD1 (5 bases). Trimming stripped 0 bases from V and 0 bases from J, with 15 bases between. CDR3 length: 17 residues. The germline V gene encodes CDR1 DFQATT and CDR2 SNEGSKA (reference sequence).

Regarding this clonotype: The germline gene is not matched at one end of the junction; a read error may be the cause. The chain links TRBV4-1 to TRBJ2-7; maybe TRBD1 (6 bases). CDR1 and CDR2 (germline): MGHRA, YSYEKL. This CDR3 has 16 amino acids. As DNA, the CDR3 is TGCGCCAGCAGCCAAGCCACGGGACATGGGGCGAACGATCAGTACTTC. Translated: CASSQATGHGANDQYF.